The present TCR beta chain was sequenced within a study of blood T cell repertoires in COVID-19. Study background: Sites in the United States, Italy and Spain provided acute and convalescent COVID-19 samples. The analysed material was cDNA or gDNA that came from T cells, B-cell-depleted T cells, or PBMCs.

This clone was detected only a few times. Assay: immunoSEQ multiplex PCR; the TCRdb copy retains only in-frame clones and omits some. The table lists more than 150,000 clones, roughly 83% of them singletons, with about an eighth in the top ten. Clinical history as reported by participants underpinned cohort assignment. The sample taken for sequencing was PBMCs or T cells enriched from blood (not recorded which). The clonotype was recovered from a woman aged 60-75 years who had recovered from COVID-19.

The CDR3 loop reads CASSSGRQANGELFF. Written as DNA, the CDR3 is TGTGCCAGCAGCTCCGGTCGGCAGGCGAACGGGGAGCTGTTTTTT. J is TRBJ2-2 and V is TRBV6-5; D remains unclear. This CDR3 spans 15 amino acids. Germline V gene data show CDR1 as MNHEY and CDR2 as SVGAGI. Trimming removed 6 bases from V and 7 bases from J, with 18 bases in between.